These 4 T cell receptor beta chains were all obtained from the same sample, sequenced in a study of T cells after yellow fever vaccination (dated by TCRdb to about 2019). The treatment or condition label of this sample denotes: live attenuated yellow fever vaccine strain. The library was produced with 5' RACE. The reads were generated on an Illumina HiSeq 2500. In TCRdb, the public reads were trimmed at Q25 with fastp and aligned with MiXCR, with productive beta chains retained. Identical CDR3 protein sequences are pooled into one entry, listed with their most common genes and DNA. The sample includes 70,000 or so distinct CDR3 sequences, with 5% to 6.5% observed a single time. 2.2% of the sample rests with the top ten. This sample comprised CD4+ T cells sorted from PBMCs, obtained roughly 15 days after the first yellow fever vaccination. The source of these receptors is a young man who received the YFV17D yellow fever vaccine.

This clonotype was counted many times. The chain couples TRBV21-1 to TRBJ2-4; the table's TRBD2 call for D was not verified on the DNA. TRBV21-1 is listed as a pseudogene. This CDR3 has 22 amino acids. The CDR3 reads CASSTTHVRGLAVGDAKNIQYF. CDR3 DNA: TGTGCCAGCAGCACAACGCACGTAAGGGGCCTAGCGGTGGGGGACGCCAAAAACATTCAGTACTTC.

In its sample, this clonotype was seen many times. The rearrangement joins TRBV6-1 to TRBJ2-3, with D unclear. The CDR3 length is 13 residues. Trimming took 6 bases from V and 2 from J, leaving 9 bases between them. CDR1 is MNHNS and CDR2 is SASEGT in the germline V gene. The CDR3 DNA sequence: TGTGCCAGCAGGAATCCGGACACAGATACGCAGTATTTT. Translation gives CASRNPDTDTQYF.

Ten or more counts support this clonotype. V and J are TRBV11-2 and TRBJ2-7; D possibly corresponds to TRBD2 (5 bases). The CDR3 runs 12 residues. The V gene's germline CDR1 is SGHAT and CDR2 FQNNGV. Trimming left V 6 bases short and J 2 bases short, with 8 bases between. CDR3 coding DNA: TGTGCCAGCAGTTCGGGGACCTACGAGCAGTACTTC. Amino acid sequence: CASSSGTYEQYF.

This clonotype was counted at least ten times. V is TRBV12-3 or TRBV12-4 and J is TRBJ1-6; 7 bases fit TRBD1. With V trimmed by 3 bases and J by 7 bases, 3 bases remained unmatched. The CDR3 contains 14 residues. The CDR3 coding sequence is TGTGCCAGCAGTTTTGACAGGGCAAATTCACCCCTCCACTTT. This encodes CASSFDRANSPLHF.